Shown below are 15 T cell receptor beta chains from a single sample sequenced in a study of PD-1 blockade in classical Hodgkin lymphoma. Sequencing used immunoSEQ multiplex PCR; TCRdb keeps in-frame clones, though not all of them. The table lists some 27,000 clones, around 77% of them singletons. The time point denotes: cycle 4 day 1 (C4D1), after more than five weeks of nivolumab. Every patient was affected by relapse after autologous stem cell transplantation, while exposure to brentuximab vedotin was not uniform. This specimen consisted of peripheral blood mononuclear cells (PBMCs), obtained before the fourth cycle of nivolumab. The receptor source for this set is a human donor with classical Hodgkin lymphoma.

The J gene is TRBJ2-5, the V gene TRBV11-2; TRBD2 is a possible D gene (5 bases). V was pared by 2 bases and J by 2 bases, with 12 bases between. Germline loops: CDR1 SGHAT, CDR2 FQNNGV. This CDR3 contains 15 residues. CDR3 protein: CASSLTSGVQETQYF. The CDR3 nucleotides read TGTGCCAGCAGCTTAACGAGCGGTGTTCAAGAGACCCAGTACTTC.

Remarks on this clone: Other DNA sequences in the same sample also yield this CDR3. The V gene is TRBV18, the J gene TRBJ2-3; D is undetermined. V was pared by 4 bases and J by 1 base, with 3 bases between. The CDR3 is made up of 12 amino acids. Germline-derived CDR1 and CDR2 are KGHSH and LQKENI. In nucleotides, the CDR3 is TGTGCCAGCTCACTCGGCACAGATACGCAGTATTTT. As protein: CASSLGTDTQYF. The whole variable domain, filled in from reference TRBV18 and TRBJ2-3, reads NAGVMQNPRHLVRRRGQEARLRCSPMKGHSHVYWYRQLPEEGLKFMVYLQKENIIDESGMPKERFSAEFPKEGPSILRIQQVVRGDSAAYFCASSLGTDTQYFGPGTRLTVL.

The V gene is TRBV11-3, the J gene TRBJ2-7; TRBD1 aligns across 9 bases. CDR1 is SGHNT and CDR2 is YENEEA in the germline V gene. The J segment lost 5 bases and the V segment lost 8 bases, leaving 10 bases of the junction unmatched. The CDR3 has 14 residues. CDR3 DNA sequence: TGTGCCAGCGCCCCTGGGACAGGGCACCACGAGCAGTACTTC. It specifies CASAPGTGHHEQYF.

CDR3 bases: TGTGCCAGCAGCTACCCGATTCTGGGAGTCACGCAGTATTTT. Protein: CASSYPILGVTQYF. This rearrangement joins TRBV11-1 to TRBJ2-3; tentative D call: TRBD2 (5 bases). The CDR3 covers 14 residues. V was cut by 4 bases and J by 9 bases, with 17 bases left in between. CDR1 is SGHAT and CDR2 is FQDESV in the germline V gene (reference sequence).

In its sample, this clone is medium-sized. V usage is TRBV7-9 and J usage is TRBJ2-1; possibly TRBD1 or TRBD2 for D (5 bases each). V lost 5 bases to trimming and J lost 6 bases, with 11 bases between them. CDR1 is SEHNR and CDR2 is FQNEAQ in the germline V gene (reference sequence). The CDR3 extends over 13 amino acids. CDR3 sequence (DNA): TGTGCCAGCAGCCATGCTGGGGGCAATGAGCAGTTCTTC. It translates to CASSHAGGNEQFF.

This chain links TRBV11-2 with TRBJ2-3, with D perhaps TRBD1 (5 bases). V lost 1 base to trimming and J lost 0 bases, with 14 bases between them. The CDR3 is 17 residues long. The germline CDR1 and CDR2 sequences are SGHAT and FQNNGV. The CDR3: CASSLVGAPSSTDTQYF. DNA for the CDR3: TGTGCCAGCAGCTTAGTAGGGGCCCCTTCTAGCACAGATACGCAGTATTTT.

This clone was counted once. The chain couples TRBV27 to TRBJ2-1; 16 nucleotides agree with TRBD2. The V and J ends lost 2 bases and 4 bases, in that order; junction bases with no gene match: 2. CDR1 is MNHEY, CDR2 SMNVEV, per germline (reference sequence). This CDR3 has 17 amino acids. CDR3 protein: CASSLEGLAGGYNEQFF. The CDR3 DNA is TGTGCCAGCAGTTTAGAGGGACTAGCGGGAGGGTACAATGAGCAGTTCTTC.

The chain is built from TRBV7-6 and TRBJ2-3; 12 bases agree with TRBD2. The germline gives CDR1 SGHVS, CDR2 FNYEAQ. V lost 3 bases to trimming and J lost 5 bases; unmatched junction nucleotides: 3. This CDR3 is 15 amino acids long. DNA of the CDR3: TGTGCCAGCAGCTTTAGGGGACTAGCGGGAGATACGCAGTATTTT. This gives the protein CASSFRGLAGDTQYF.

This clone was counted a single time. The CDR3 nucleotides are TGTGCCAGCAGCTTCGGAGAAGCGGCCTCCTACAATGAGCAGTTCTTC. Its protein is CASSFGEAASYNEQFF. J is TRBJ2-1 and V is TRBV11-3, with a possible D match to TRBD2 (5 bases). The CDR3 covers 16 residues. Germline CDR1 SGHNT, CDR2 YENEEA. Trimming stripped 3 bases from V and 0 bases from J, with 12 bases between.

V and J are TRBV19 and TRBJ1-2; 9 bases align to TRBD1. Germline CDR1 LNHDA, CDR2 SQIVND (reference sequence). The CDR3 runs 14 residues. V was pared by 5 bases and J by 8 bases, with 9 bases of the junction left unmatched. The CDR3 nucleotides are TGTGCCAGTAGTTTCTATGGGACAGGGAAAGGCTACACCTTC. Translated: CASSFYGTGKGYTF.

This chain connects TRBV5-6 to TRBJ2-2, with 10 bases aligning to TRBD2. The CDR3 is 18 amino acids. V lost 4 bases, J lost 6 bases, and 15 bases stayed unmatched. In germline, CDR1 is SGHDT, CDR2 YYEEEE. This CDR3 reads CASSPELAGVGRAGELFF. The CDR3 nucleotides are TGTGCCAGCAGCCCCGAGCTAGCGGGAGTAGGGCGCGCCGGGGAGCTGTTTTTT.

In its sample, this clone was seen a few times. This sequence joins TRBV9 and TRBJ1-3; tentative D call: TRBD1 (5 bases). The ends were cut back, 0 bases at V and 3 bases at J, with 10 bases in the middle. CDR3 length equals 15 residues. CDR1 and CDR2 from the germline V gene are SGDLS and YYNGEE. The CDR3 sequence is CASSVGQGIGNTIYF. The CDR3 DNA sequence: TGTGCCAGCAGCGTAGGGCAGGGAATTGGAAACACCATATATTTT.

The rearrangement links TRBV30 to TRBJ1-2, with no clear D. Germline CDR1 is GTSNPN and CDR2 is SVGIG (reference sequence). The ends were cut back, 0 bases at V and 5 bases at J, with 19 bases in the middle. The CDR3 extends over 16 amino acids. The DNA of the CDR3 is TGTGCCTGGAGTGTACGGGCCCAACTGGCAAGTTATGGCTACACCTTC. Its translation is CAWSVRAQLASYGYTF.

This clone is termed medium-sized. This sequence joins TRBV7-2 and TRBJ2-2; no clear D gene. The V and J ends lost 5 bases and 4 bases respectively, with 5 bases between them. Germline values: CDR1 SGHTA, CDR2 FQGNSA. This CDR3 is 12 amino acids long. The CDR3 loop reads CASSPSTGELFF. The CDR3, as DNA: TGTGCCAGCAGCCCCTCCACCGGGGAGCTGTTTTTT.

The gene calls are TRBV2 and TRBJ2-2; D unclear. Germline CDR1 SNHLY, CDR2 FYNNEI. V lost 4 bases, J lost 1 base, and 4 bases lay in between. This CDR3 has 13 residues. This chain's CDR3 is CASSAGNTGELFF. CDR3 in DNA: TGTGCCAGCAGTGCGGGGAACACCGGGGAGCTGTTTTTT.